This TCR beta chain is drawn from a study of STAT3 mutations in large granular lymphocyte leukemia. The study, taken as a whole, reports: Suggested: STAT3 mutation was not the ancestral event for these clonal expansions. Every T-cell large granular lymphocyte leukemia patient had at least one immunodominant TCR beta clonotype. Clonal expansion was inferred from other time points because no sample existed at each clone's first appearance. After therapy, about 35% of the 18 patients switched clonotypes, all new clones STAT3 wild type.

Clones were sequenced by immunoSEQ multiplex PCR, and TCRdb holds only the in-frame ones, with some missing. The sample shows approximately 45,000 clones, 80% to 85% of them seen only once. Remarks on this clone: The target antigen is unknown.

The germline V gene encodes CDR1 MGHRA and CDR2 YSYEKL. This CDR3 is built from 14 residues. Unmatched junction bases numbered 7, after V lost 3 bases and J lost 8 bases. Sequencing input: PBMCs. This receptor was identified in a human donor with T large granular lymphocyte leukemia. Some clones in this sample may be carry-over from other donors' samples. This sequence joins TRBV4-1 and TRBJ2-1; 7 bases agree with TRBD1. CDR3 residues: CASSHLTGKYEQFF. In DNA form, the CDR3 reads TGCGCCAGCAGCCACCTGACAGGGAAATATGAGCAGTTCTTC.